The sequence of this T cell receptor (beta chain) was determined in a study of Ad26.COV2.S vaccination and SARS-CoV-2 variants. Treatment defined: 15 to 20 received Ad26.COV2.S at low or high dose, single or two shots; 5 received placebo; per-sample allocation not given. The samples were gathered on day 63 after the first injection of vaccine or placebo. Concerning this clone itself: Antigen specificity is unknown.

Generated by immunoSEQ multiplex PCR, the TCRdb table keeps only in-frame clones and is missing some. The sample records 400,000 to 450,000 clones, 80% to 95% being singletons. Study-level results: Vaccine recipients and placebo recipients showed similar non-spike TCR breadth.

This material consisted of peripheral blood, taken in a trial of Ad26.COV2.S vaccine versus placebo. This TCR was sampled from a person aged 18 to 59 who received the Ad26.COV2.S COVID-19 vaccine or a placebo.

This chain's CDR3 is CASSQSAAADGELFF. The CDR3 DNA sequence: TGCGCCAGCAGCCAGTCAGCTGCGGCGGACGGGGAGCTGTTTTTT. The rearrangement links TRBV5-1 to TRBJ2-2; D gene unclear. The V and J ends lost 4 bases and 7 bases respectively, with 17 bases between them. CDR1 is SGHRS, CDR2 YFSETQ, per germline. There are 15 residues in the CDR3.